The sequence of this T cell receptor beta chain was determined in a study of blood T cell repertoires in COVID-19. The table lists this clone with a few counts. Produced via immunoSEQ multiplex PCR; TCRdb's table is partial and in-frame only. Seen here are around 280,000 clones, about nine tenths observed once, and the top ten hold about 2%. Input material: peripheral blood. The TCR originated in a woman aged 45-65 years who had recovered from COVID-19.

The DNA for the CDR3 is TGTGCCAGTAGTAGGCGCAGGGAGGCTGGAGTGAACACTGAAGCTTTCTTT. It specifies CASSRRREAGVNTEAFF. V and J are TRBV19 and TRBJ1-1; tentatively, D is TRBD1 (5 bases). V dropped 4 bases and J dropped 0 bases, with 18 bases sitting between them. Germline values: CDR1 LNHDA, CDR2 SQIVND (reference sequence). CDR3 size: 17 residues.